This T cell receptor beta chain was recovered during a study of shared clonotypes between healthy human individuals. CDR3 length: 15 amino acids. Germline V lookup: CDR1 SGHTA, CDR2 FQGNSA. The V and J ends lost 1 base and 2 bases respectively, with 9 bases between them. Assay used: immunoSEQ multiplex PCR; TCRdb lists only in-frame clones, some missing. The sample carries some 530,000 clones, approximately 81% recorded once. The origin of this receptor is a woman in her forties in good health. Some clones in this sample may be carry-over from other donors' samples. The sample comprised PBMCs. The chain carries TRBV7-2 and TRBJ2-1; D remains unclear. The CDR3 DNA is TGTGCCAGCAGCTTAGAGGTAGGGCCCTACAATGAGCAGTTCTTC. This codes for CASSLEVGPYNEQFF. The entire variable domain, with the rest obtained from reference TRBV7-2 and TRBJ2-1, is as follows: GAGVSQSPSNKVTEKGKDVELRCDPISGHTALYWYRQSLGQGLEFLIYFQGNSAPDKSGLPSDRFSAERTGGSVSTLTIQRTQQEDSAVYLCASSLEVGPYNEQFFGPGTRLTVL.